The 10 T cell receptor delta chains listed next were all sequenced from one sample in a study of γδ T cells in repeated Plasmodium falciparum infection. Flow sorting of PBMC yielded separate Vgamma9/Vdelta2+ and Vdelta2-negative gammadelta T cell populations for bulk repertoire analysis. TCRdb reanalysed the multiplex PCR reads via CATT. The sample has roughly 90,000 delta-chain clones; 0.75% to 1% are singletons. The specimen was gamma-delta T cells from blood. The receptors were sampled from a pool of human donors (malaria-infected and uninfected, not separated).

Of note for this clone: With only one base between it and a far larger clone, this is likely a read error. Other DNA sequences in this sample translate to the same CDR3. This chain uses TRDV2 with TRDJ1, with 10 bases fitting TRDD3. TCRdb offers no J gene call, so here the DNA was matched to germline to obtain one. The junction had 7 bases not matched to a gene; V was cut back by 0 bases and J by 10 bases. This CDR3 has 14 residues. Germline V lookup: CDR1 GEAIGNYY, CDR2 EKD. CDR3 DNA sequence: TGTGCCTGTGACACCGTGGGGGATACAAGACGACTCATCTTT. This gives the protein CACDTVGDTRRLIF.

A note on this clone: TCRdb's protein for this DNA is that of a much larger clone and differs from the translation at residue 15, likely a read error; the protein shown is the DNA translation. The V and J genes are TRDV1 and TRDJ1; D remains ambiguous. The J gene was not available in TCRdb and was assigned here by matching the DNA to germline segments. The germline gives CDR1 TSWWSYY, CDR2 QGS. The germline V and J ends were trimmed by 2 bases and 3 bases, with 28 bases remaining between them. The CDR3 is made up of 20 amino acids. DNA for the CDR3: TGTGCTCTTGGGGAAAGACAAACCCCAGGAGTACTTCTCCACGCCGATAAACTCATCTTT. It encodes CALGERQTPGVLLHADKLIF.

In regard to this clone: The protein TCRdb gives is from a much larger clone and does not agree with this DNA's translation at residue 5, likely a read error; the protein shown here comes from the DNA. The chain is built from TRDV1 and TRDJ1; 9 nucleotides align to TRDD3. The J gene comes from matching the DNA to germline here; TCRdb lacks it. Germline CDR1 and CDR2: TSWWSYY and QGS. The CDR3 runs to 19 residues. The ends lost 4 bases at V and 0 bases at J; junction bases unmatched: 15. The CDR3 protein is CALGGPFQGGYLYTDKLIF. The CDR3 nucleotides are TGTGCTCTTGGGGGCCCCTTCCAAGGGGGATACTTGTACACCGATAAACTCATCTTT.

As regards this clone: The protein recorded in TCRdb matches a much larger clone and deviates from this DNA's translation at residue 10, suggesting a read error; the protein here is obtained by translating the DNA. This chain uses TRDV2 with TRDJ1; TRDD3 agrees at 10 bases. The J gene, not given by TCRdb, was assigned here from a germline match of the nucleotide sequence. This CDR3 has 16 residues. Germline V gives CDR1 GEAIGNYY, CDR2 EKD. With V trimmed by 2 bases and J by 2 bases, 7 bases remained unmatched. The CDR3 DNA sequence: TGTGCCTGTGACAACCTGGGGGATAATACGACCGATAAACTCATCTTT. Translation: CACDNLGDNTTDKLIF.

Note on this clone: The protein in TCRdb stems from a much larger clone and differs at residue 17 from this DNA's translation, likely a read error; here the protein is translated from the DNA. Called V gene: TRDV1; the J gene was not called; the DNA was not used to check the table's D call, TRDD2. The CDR3 spans 19 residues. Germline CDR1 and CDR2: TSWWSYY and QGS. The CDR3: CALGPRPSLRLGTVTKPIF. Written as DNA, the CDR3 is TGTGCTCTTGGGCCCCGGCCTTCCTTGAGATTGGGGACTGTTACTAAACCCATCTTT.

This clone was recorded a few times. The TCRdb record carries a much larger clone's protein, which differs from this DNA's translation at residue 17; a read error is the likely cause, and the protein listed here is the DNA translation. The V and J genes are TRDV2 and TRDJ3; 10 positions agree with TRDD3. No J gene is reported in TCRdb; it was inferred here by comparing the DNA with germline. This CDR3 region has 20 residues. The germline gives CDR1 GEAIGNYY, CDR2 EKD. In nucleotides, the CDR3 is TGTGCCTGTGACAGTACTGGGGGATCTAGGAGCTCCTGGGACACCCGAAAGATGTTTTTC. As protein: CACDSTGGSRSSWDTRKMFF.

A remark on this clone: The protein TCRdb gives is from a much larger clone and does not agree with this DNA's translation at residue 4, likely a read error; the protein shown here comes from the DNA. The rearrangement links TRDV2 to TRDJ1; TRDD3 matches 12 bases. No J gene was available from TCRdb, and it was assigned here by a germline match of the DNA. Losses at the gene ends were 6 bases for V and 0 bases for J; bases not matched to a gene: 13. Looked up from germline, CDR1 is GEAIGNYY and CDR2 is EKD. The CDR3 is 18 residues long. CDR3 DNA sequence: TGTGCCTGTCATACCGTACTGGGGGATACTCAGTACACCGATAAACTCATCTTT. It is translated as CACHTVLGDTQYTDKLIF.

For this clone: The amino acid sequence in TCRdb belongs to a much larger clone and departs from this DNA's translation at residue 14, likely a sequencing read error; the sequence shown is translated from the DNA. The V gene is TRDV1, the J gene TRDJ1; TRDD3 is a possible D gene (5 bases). TCRdb lists no J gene, so it was determined here by aligning the DNA to germline. This CDR3 comprises 18 residues. CDR1 is TSWWSYY and CDR2 is QGS in the germline V gene. The CDR3 region is CALGALRRGRVHTNKLIF. The CDR3 DNA is TGTGCTCTTGGGGCACTTCGCCGGGGACGGGTCCACACCAATAAACTCATCTTT.

This clone appeared a few times. TCRdb's listed protein matches a much larger clone and diverges from this DNA's translation at residue 10, likely through a read error; the protein shown comes from the DNA. The J gene is TRDJ1, the V gene TRDV1, with a possible D match to TRDD3 (6 bases). Germline CDR1 TSWWSYY, CDR2 QGS. V was cut by 2 bases and J by 4 bases, with 29 bases left in between. The CDR3 contains 20 residues. CDR3 residues: CALGEILAGVIGWGLDKLIF. CDR3 nucleotide sequence: TGTGCTCTTGGGGAAATCCTAGCGGGGGTTATAGGTTGGGGGCTCGATAAACTCATCTTT.

On this clone: TCRdb's protein, taken from a much larger clone, differs from this DNA's translation at residue 12, likely owing to a read error; the protein displayed comes from the DNA. The genes are TRDV2 and TRDJ1, with D perhaps matching TRDD3 (5 bases). Trimming took off 0 bases at V and 6 bases at J, with 19 bases between the two ends. CDR3 size: 16 residues. Germline V gene lookup returns CDR1 GEAIGNYY and CDR2 EKD. CDR3 protein: CACDTVLRTGTYKLIF. CDR3 DNA: TGTGCCTGTGACACCGTTCTCCGTACGGGGACCTATAAACTCATCTTT.